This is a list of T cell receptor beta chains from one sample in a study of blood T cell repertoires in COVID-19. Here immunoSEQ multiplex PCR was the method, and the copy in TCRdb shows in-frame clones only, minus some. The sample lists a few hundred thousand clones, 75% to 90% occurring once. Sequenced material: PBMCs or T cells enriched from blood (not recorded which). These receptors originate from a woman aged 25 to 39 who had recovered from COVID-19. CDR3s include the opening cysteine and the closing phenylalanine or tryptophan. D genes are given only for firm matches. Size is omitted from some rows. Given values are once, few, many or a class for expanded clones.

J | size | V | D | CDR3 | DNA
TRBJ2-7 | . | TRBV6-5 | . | CASRAGGYEQYF | TGTGCCAGCAGAGCCGGGGGATACGAGCAGTACTTC
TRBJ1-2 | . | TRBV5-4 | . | CASSLALRGNYGYTF | TGTGCCAGCAGCTTGGCTCTTAGGGGTAACTATGGCTACACCTTC
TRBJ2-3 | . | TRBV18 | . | CASSPAKIITDTQYF | TGTGCCAGCTCACCCGCGAAGATCATCACAGATACGCAGTATTTT
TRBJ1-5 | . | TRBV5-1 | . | CASRRTGDSNQPQHF | TGCGCCAGCAGGAGGACGGGGGATAGCAATCAGCCCCAGCATTTT
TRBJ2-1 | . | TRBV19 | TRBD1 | CASSQDRDNEQFF | TGTGCCAGTAGCCAAGACAGGGACAATGAGCAGTTCTTC
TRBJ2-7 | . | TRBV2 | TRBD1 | CASRDRSYEQYF | TGTGCCAGCAGGGACAGGAGCTACGAGCAGTACTTC
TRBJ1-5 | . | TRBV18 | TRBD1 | CASSADRGSNQPQHF | TGTGCCAGCTCAGCCGACAGGGGAAGCAATCAGCCCCAGCATTTT
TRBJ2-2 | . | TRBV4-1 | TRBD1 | CASSQDLWTGETNTGELFF | TGCGCCAGCAGCCAAGATTTGTGGACAGGGGAAACGAACACCGGGGAGCTGTTTTTT
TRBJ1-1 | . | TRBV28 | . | CASRRDRGQLNTEAFF | TGTGCCAGCCGGCGGGATCGAGGGCAATTAAACACTGAAGCTTTCTTT
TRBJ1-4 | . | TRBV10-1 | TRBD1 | CASSENSRDRGQEENEKLFF | TGCGCCAGCAGTGAGAATTCCCGGGACAGGGGGCAGGAAGAGAATGAAAAACTGTTTTTT
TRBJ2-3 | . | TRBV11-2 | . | CASSLAGGSTDTQYF | TGTGCCAGCAGCTTAGCCGGGGGTAGCACAGATACGCAGTATTTT
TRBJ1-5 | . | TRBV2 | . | CASSDSDIPNQPQHF | TGTGCCAGCAGTGACTCGGACATCCCAAATCAGCCCCAGCATTTT
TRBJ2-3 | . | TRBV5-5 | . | CASSSNALRNTDTQYF | TGTGCCAGCAGCTCTAATGCTCTACGTAACACAGATACGCAGTATTTT
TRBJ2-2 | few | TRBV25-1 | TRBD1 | CASRPSQGETGELFF | TGTGCCAGCAGGCCCTCCCAGGGGGAGACCGGGGAGCTGTTTTTT
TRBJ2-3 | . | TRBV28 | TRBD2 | CASSFSGRATDTQYF | TGTGCCAGCAGTTTTAGCGGGAGGGCCACAGATACGCAGTATTTT
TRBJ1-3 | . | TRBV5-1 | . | CASSTGSSGNTIYF | TGCGCCAGCAGCACAGGCTCCTCTGGAAACACCATATATTTT
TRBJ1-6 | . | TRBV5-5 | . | CASSLDRGATSPLHF | TGTGCCAGCAGCTTGGACCGGGGGGCGACTTCACCCCTCCACTTT
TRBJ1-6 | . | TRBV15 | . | CATSRTQQGLPLHF | TGTGCCACCAGCAGAACTCAACAGGGTTTACCCCTCCACTTT
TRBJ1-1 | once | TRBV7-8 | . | CASSLREGNTEAFF | TGTGCCAGCAGCCTCAGGGAGGGGAACACTGAAGCTTTCTTT
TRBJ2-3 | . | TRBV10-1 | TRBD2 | CASSPGGSGAPSTDTQYF | TGCGCCAGCAGTCCCGGAGGTAGCGGGGCACCTAGCACAGATACGCAGTATTTT
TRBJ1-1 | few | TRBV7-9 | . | CASSSLYGGNTEAFF | TGTGCCAGCAGCTCCTTGTACGGGGGGAACACTGAAGCTTTCTTT
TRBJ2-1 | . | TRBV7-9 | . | CASRPGGTYNEQFF | TGTGCCAGCAGACCGGGTGGAACCTACAATGAGCAGTTCTTC
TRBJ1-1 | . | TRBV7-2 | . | CASSFSSGGGTEAFF | TGTGCCAGCAGCTTCTCCTCCGGGGGAGGCACTGAAGCTTTCTTT
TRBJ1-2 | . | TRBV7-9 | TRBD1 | CASSSSGTEYGYTF | TGTGCCAGCAGCTCCTCCGGGACAGAGTATGGCTACACCTTC
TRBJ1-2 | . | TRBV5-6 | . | CASSFGGAHGYTF | TGTGCCAGCAGCTTCGGGGGGGCGCATGGCTACACCTTC
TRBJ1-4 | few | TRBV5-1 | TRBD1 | CASSSDRGANEKLFF | TGCGCCAGCAGCTCCGACAGGGGAGCTAATGAAAAACTGTTTTTT
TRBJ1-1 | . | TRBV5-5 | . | CASNPTGGSEAFF | TGTGCCAGCAACCCAACGGGGGGTAGCGAAGCTTTCTTT
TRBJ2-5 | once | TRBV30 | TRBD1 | CAWSENRGETQYF | TGTGCCTGGAGTGAGAACAGGGGGGAGACCCAGTACTTC
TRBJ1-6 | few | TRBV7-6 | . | CASSLYGGRTVNSPLHF | TGTGCCAGCAGCTTATACGGGGGACGGACGGTGAATTCACCCCTCCACTTT
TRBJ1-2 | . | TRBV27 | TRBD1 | CASSLYPDRGRGYTF | TGTGCCAGCAGTTTATATCCCGACAGGGGGCGTGGCTACACCTTC
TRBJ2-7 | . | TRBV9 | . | CASSVAGQKGYEQYF | TGTGCCAGCAGCGTAGCCGGACAGAAAGGCTACGAGCAGTACTTC
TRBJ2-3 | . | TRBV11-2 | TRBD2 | CASSSGTQTRTDTQYF | TGTGCCAGCAGCAGCGGGACTCAGACTCGCACAGATACGCAGTATTTT
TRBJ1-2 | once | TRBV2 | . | CASSSDDRAYGYTF | TGTGCCAGCAGTTCAGATGACAGAGCCTATGGCTACACCTTC
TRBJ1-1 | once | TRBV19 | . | CASSIGGSPEAFF | TGTGCCAGTAGTATAGGAGGGTCGCCTGAAGCTTTCTTT
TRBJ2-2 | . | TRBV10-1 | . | CASSGGPGELFF | TGCGCCAGCAGTGGGGGGCCCGGAGAGCTGTTTTTT
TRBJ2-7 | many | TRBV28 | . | CASSFTYEQYF | TGTGCCAGCAGTTTCACCTACGAGCAGTACTTC
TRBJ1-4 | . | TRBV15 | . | CATSRDRVQGSEKLFF | TGTGCCACCAGCAGAGATCGGGTGCAGGGGAGCGAAAAACTGTTTTTT
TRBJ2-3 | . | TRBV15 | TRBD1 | CATSGRTGVTDTQYF | TGTGCCACCAGCGGTCGAACAGGGGTAACAGATACGCAGTATTTT
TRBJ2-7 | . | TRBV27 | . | CASSLTGSYEQYF | TGTGCCAGCAGTTTGACAGGCTCCTACGAGCAGTACTTC
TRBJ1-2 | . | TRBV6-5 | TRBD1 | CASRDRAFAGYTF | TGTGCCAGCCGGGACAGGGCCTTCGCTGGCTACACCTTC
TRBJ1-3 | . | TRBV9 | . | CASSVARQGYHSGNTIYF | TGTGCCAGCAGCGTAGCGAGGCAGGGTTACCACTCTGGAAACACCATATATTTT
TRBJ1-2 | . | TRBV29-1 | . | CSVEADRGPKYGYTF | TGCAGCGTTGAAGCGGATAGGGGCCCTAAGTATGGCTACACCTTC
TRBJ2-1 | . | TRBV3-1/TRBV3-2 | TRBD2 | CASSQDSGRMAEQFF | TGTGCCAGCAGCCAAGATAGCGGGAGAATGGCTGAGCAGTTCTTC
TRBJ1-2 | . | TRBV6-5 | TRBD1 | CASSYSGQGLEGYTF | TGTGCCAGCAGTTACTCGGGACAGGGTCTCGAAGGCTACACCTTC
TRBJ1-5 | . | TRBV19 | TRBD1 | CASSTRTGASNQPQHF | TGTGCCAGTAGTACCAGGACAGGGGCCAGCAATCAGCCCCAGCATTTT